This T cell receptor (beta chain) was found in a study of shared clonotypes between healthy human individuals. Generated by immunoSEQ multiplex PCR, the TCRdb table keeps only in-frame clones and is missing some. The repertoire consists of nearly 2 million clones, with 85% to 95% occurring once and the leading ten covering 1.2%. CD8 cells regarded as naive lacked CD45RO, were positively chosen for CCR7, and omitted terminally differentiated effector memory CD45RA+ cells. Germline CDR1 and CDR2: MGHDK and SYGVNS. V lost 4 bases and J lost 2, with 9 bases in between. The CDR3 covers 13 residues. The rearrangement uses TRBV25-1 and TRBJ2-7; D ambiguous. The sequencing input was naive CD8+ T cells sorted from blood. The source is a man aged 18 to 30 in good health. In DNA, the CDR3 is TGTGCCAGCAGTGGGGGTATGGCCTACGAGCAGTACTTC. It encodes CASSGGMAYEQYF.